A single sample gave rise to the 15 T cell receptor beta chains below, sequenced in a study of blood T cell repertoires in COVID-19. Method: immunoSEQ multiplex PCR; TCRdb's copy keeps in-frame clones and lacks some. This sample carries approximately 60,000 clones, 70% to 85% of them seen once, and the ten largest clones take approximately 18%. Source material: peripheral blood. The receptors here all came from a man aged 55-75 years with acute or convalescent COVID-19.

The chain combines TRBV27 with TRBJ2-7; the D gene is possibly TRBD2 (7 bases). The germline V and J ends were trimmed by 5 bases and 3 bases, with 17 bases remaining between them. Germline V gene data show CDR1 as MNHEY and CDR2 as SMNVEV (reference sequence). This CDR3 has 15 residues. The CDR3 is CASSPRGATFYEQYF. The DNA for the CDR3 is TGTGCCAGCAGTCCCCGGGGGGCTACGTTCTACGAGCAGTACTTC.

CDR3 residues: CASSQVSFSSYNEQFF. The CDR3 DNA reads TGCGCCAGCAGCCAAGTGAGTTTTAGCTCCTACAATGAGCAGTTCTTC. The chain combines TRBV4-1 with TRBJ2-1; D gene ambiguous. The V end was cut by 1 base, the J end by 0 bases, with 10 bases between. The germline V gene encodes CDR1 MGHRA and CDR2 YSYEKL. The CDR3 is 16 residues long.

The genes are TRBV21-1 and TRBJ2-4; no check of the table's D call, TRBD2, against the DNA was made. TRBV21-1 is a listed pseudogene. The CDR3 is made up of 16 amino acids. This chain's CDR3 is CASRGLLADSKNIQYF. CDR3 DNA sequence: TGTGCCAGCAGGGGCTTACTAGCGGACTCCAAAAACATTCAGTACTTC.

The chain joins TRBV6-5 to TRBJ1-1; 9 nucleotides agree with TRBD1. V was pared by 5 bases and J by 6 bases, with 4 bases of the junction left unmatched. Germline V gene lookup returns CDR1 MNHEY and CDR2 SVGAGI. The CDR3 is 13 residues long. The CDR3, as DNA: TGTGCCAGCAGTCTACAGGGGGCCGCTGAAGCTTTCTTT. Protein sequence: CASSLQGAAEAFF.

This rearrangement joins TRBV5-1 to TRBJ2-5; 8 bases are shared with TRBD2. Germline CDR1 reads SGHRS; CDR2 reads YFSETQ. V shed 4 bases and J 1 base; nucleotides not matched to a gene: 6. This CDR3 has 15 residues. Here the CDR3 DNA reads TGCGCCAGCAGCGGCGGGACTAGATCCCAAGAGACCCAGTACTTC. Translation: CASSGGTRSQETQYF.

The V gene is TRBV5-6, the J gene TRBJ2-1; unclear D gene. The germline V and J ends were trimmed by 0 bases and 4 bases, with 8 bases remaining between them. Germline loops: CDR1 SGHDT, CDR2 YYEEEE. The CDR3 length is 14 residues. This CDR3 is CASSLGDIYNEQFF. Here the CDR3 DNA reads TGTGCCAGCAGCTTGGGCGACATTTACAATGAGCAGTTCTTC.

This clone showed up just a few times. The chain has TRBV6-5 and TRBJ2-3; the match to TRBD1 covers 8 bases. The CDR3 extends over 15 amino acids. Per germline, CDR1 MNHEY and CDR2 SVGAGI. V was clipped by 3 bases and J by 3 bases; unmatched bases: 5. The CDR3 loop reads CASSYGQGATDTQYF. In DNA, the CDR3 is TGTGCCAGCAGTTATGGGCAGGGGGCAACAGATACGCAGTATTTT.

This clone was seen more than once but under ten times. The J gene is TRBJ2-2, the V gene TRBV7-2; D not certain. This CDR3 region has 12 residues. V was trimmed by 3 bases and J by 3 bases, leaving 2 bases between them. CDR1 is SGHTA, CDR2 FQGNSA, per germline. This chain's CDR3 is CASSFDTGELFF. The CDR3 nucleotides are TGTGCCAGCAGCTTCGACACCGGGGAGCTGTTTTTT.

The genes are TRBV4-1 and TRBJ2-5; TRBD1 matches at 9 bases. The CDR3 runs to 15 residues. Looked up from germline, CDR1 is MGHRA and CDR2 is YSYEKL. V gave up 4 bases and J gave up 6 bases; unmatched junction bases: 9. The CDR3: CASSPRQGGAKTQYF. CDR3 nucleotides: TGCGCCAGCAGCCCACGACAGGGGGGTGCGAAGACCCAGTACTTC.

CDR3 residues: CASSPISGAGKNSPLHF. The CDR3 nucleotides read TGTGCCAGCTCTCCAATCTCAGGGGCCGGGAAGAATTCACCCCTCCACTTT. The genes are TRBV18 and TRBJ1-6; TRBD1 might be the D (6 bases). The V gene lost 6 bases and the J gene lost 7 bases, with 22 bases spanning the gap. Germline loops: CDR1 KGHSH, CDR2 LQKENI. This CDR3 comprises 17 residues.

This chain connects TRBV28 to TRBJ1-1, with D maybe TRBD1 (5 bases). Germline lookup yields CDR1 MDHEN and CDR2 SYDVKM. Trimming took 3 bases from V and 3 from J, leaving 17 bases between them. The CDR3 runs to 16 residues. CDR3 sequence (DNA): TGTGCCAGCAGTTTTCGACAGTTAAGTGGACACACTGAAGCTTTCTTT. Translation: CASSFRQLSGHTEAFF.

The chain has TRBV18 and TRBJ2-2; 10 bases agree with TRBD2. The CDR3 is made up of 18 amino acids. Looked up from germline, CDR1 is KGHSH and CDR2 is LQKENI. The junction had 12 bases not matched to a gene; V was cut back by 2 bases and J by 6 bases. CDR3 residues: CASSPNGLAVRSAGELFF. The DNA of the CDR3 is TGTGCCAGCTCACCAAATGGACTAGCGGTAAGGTCCGCCGGGGAGCTGTTTTTT. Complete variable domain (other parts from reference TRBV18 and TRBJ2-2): NAGVMQNPRHLVRRRGQEARLRCSPMKGHSHVYWYRQLPEEGLKFMVYLQKENIIDESGMPKERFSAEFPKEGPSILRIQQVVRGDSAAYFCASSPNGLAVRSAGELFFGEGSRLTVL.

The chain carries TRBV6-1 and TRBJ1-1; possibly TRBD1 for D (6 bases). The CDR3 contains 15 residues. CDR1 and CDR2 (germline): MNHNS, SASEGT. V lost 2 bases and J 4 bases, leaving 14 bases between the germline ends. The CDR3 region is CASSEMGGRSTEAFF. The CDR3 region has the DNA TGTGCCAGCAGTGAAATGGGGGGGCGAAGCACTGAAGCTTTCTTT.

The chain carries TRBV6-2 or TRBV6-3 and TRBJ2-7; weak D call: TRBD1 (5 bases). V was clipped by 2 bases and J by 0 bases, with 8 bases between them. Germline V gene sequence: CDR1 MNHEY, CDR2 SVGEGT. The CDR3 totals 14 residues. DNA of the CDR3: TGTGCCAGCAGTTACCAGGGATTCTCCTACGAGCAGTACTTC. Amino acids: CASSYQGFSYEQYF.

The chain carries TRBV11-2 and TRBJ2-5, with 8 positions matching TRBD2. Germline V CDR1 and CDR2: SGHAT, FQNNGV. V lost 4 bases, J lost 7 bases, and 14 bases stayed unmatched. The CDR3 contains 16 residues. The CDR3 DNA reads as TGTGCCAGCAGCTCGGACCCCGGGACTAGAAAGGGGACCCAGTACTTC. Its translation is CASSSDPGTRKGTQYF.